This T cell receptor (beta chain) was sequenced for a study of blood T cell repertoires in COVID-19. The overall study: COVID-19 samples from acute and convalescent phases originated in the United States, Italy and Spain. Nucleic acid was either cDNA or gDNA, and it came from T cells, B-cell-depleted T cells, or PBMCs.

Original methodology: Amplification of reference gene primers was used by the study to estimate nucleated cell counts. This table comes from immunoSEQ multiplex PCR, and its TCRdb copy is limited to in-frame clones, with some not included. V and J calls and clone size follow that table, whereas D and trimming were derived from the DNA. This sample carries approximately 500,000 clones, over 75% of them seen once, and the ten largest clones take approximately 3.4%. Germline V gene sequence: CDR1 MNHEY, CDR2 SVGAGI. J gave up 2 bases and V 7 bases, and 8 bases lay outside the gene matches. The CDR3 is made up of 15 amino acids.

Sequencing was done on a sample of peripheral blood. This rearrangement joins TRBV6-5 to TRBJ1-1; 9 bases line up with TRBD1. The source is a human donor in a cohort sampled during active COVID-19. The CDR3 DNA reads as TGTGCCAGCACCGAACAGGGGGCGTTAAACACTGAAGCTTTCTTT. It is translated as CASTEQGALNTEAFF.